This T cell receptor beta chain came from a study of blood T cells in healthy people across ages. Study outcomes and limitations: In older individuals, TCR beta diversity per million T cells was lower, falling roughly linearly with age.

With 5 bases clipped from V and 4 bases from J, the junction kept 10 bases outside the gene matches. Germline lookup yields CDR1 MNHNY and CDR2 SVGAGI (reference sequence). The CDR3 contains 15 residues. To note about this clonotype: Its antigen is unknown.

Together with a sample-barcoded 5' primer, a J-beta primer mix was included in a second PCR lasting about 7 to 11 cycles. Template switching added a 12-random-nucleotide identifier to every cDNA molecule. TCRdb processed the 5' RACE reads anew with MiXCR; each CDR3 protein has one entry. The sample lists about 1.6 million distinct CDR3 sequences, about 32% occurring once. The TCR originated in a young woman in good health. J is TRBJ2-7 and V is TRBV6-6; TRBD2 matches at 8 bases. The sequenced sample was blood. The chain's CDR3 is CASSQTSGEGYEQYF. CDR3 DNA: TGTGCCAGCAGTCAAACTAGCGGAGAAGGGTACGAGCAGTACTTC.